A selection of T cell receptor beta chains follows, all from one sample in a study of identical twins. One entry per CDR3 protein, called by TCRdb with MiXCR from the 5' RACE reads. The table shows fewer than 900,000 distinct CDR3 sequences, with around 20% occurring only once. These data also featured in a second study, about T cells expressing NK-cell markers.

What was sequenced was PBMCs. These receptors all stem from a young woman in good health. The CDR3 runs from the conserved cysteine through the conserved F or W. The D gene is left open where the match is weak. Only part of the rows carry a size: once, few, many, or a class if the clone is expanded.

j_call | clone_size | v_call | d_call | cdr3_aa | cdr3_nt
TRBJ2-1 | . | TRBV5-5 | . | CASSLYQTSYNEQFF | TGTGCCAGCAGCTTGTATCAGACCAGTTACAATGAGCAGTTCTTC
TRBJ2-5 | many | TRBV20-1 | . | CSASRSGETQYF | TGCAGTGCTAGCCGAAGCGGGGAGACCCAGTACTTC
TRBJ2-7 | many | TRBV29-1 | TRBD1 | CSVALTGRSSYEQYF | TGCAGCGTGGCCCTGACAGGGAGAAGCTCCTACGAGCAGTACTTC
TRBJ2-3 | . | TRBV4-3 | TRBD2 | CASSHLAGQSTDTQYF | TGCGCCAGCAGCCACCTAGCGGGGCAAAGCACAGATACGCAGTATTTT
TRBJ2-5 | . | TRBV29-1 | . | CSVGTAEETQYF | TGCAGCGTTGGGACAGCCGAAGAGACCCAGTACTTC
TRBJ1-5 | many | TRBV10-1 | . | CASSATGNQPQHF | TGCGCCAGCAGTGCGACGGGGAATCAGCCCCAGCATTTT
TRBJ2-5 | . | TRBV13 | TRBD2 | CASSSSQMTSGSGRIETQYF | TGTGCCAGCAGCTCCTCCCAGATGACTAGCGGGAGTGGACGGATAGAGACCCAGTACTTC
TRBJ2-3 | . | TRBV11-1 | TRBD2 | CASSDTLPRWTSTADTQYF | TGTGCCAGCAGCGACACTCTCCCCCGGTGGACTAGCACAGCAGATACGCAGTATTTT
TRBJ2-7 | once | TRBV20-1 | . | CSARVGGRGEQYF | TGCAGTGCTAGAGTCGGGGGACGAGGAGAGCAGTACTTC
TRBJ1-1 | few | TRBV20-1 | TRBD1 | CSAAMPSDRGRAEAFF | TGCAGTGCTGCGATGCCCTCGGACAGGGGAAGGGCTGAAGCTTTCTTT
TRBJ2-3 | . | TRBV7-9 | . | CASSFHATDTQYF | TGTGCCAGCAGCTTCCACGCCACAGATACGCAGTATTTT
TRBJ1-6 | few | TRBV7-8 | . | CASSSLFGGSRNSPLHF | TGTGCCAGCAGCAGCTTATTTGGGGGTTCTCGGAATTCACCCCTCCACTTT
TRBJ2-1 | . | TRBV12-3/TRBV12-4 | . | CASSADRSNEQFF | TGTGCCAGCAGTGCAGACAGGTCCAATGAGCAGTTCTTC
TRBJ2-1 | many | TRBV10-3 | . | CAISESREQFF | TGTGCCATCAGTGAGAGCAGAGAGCAGTTCTTC
TRBJ2-5 | . | TRBV20-1 | . | CSARDFIREETQYF | TGCAGTGCTAGGGATTTCATCAGGGAAGAGACCCAGTACTTC
TRBJ2-1 | few | TRBV5-1 | . | CASSPNTGPHEQFF | TGCGCCAGCAGCCCGAATACAGGGCCTCATGAGCAGTTCTTC
TRBJ2-7 | . | TRBV3-1 | . | CASSHTGTGSYEQYF | TGTGCCAGCAGCCATACAGGGACCGGCTCCTACGAGCAGTACTTC
TRBJ2-1 | few | TRBV6-5 | . | CASSYRAVLTYNEQFF | TGTGCCAGCAGTTACAGGGCAGTCCTTACCTACAATGAGCAGTTCTTC
TRBJ2-7 | many | TRBV27 | . | CASSLVIGSYEQYF | TGTGCCAGCAGTTTAGTAATAGGATCCTACGAGCAGTACTTC
TRBJ2-1 | . | TRBV6-5 | . | CASSYGGRGSYNEQFF | TGTGCCAGCAGTTACGGGGGACGGGGGTCTTACAATGAGCAGTTCTTC
TRBJ2-1 | few | TRBV20-1 | . | CSATYGWNEQFF | TGCAGTGCTACATACGGTTGGAATGAGCAGTTCTTC
TRBJ2-3 | . | TRBV20-1 | . | CSAAEGGETDTQYF | TGCAGTGCGGCAGAGGGCGGGGAGACAGATACGCAGTATTTT
TRBJ1-5 | . | TRBV6-2/TRBV6-3 | . | CASSYPLRAGNQPQHF | TGTGCCAGCAGTTACCCTCTGCGAGCCGGCAATCAGCCCCAGCATTTT
TRBJ1-1 | . | TRBV20-1 | . | CSARDEGMNTEAFF | TGCAGTGCTAGAGATGAGGGGATGAACACTGAAGCTTTCTTT
TRBJ2-5 | . | TRBV20-1 | . | CSARRAGAVGETQYF | TGCAGTGCTAGACGGGCCGGAGCAGTTGGAGAGACCCAGTACTTC
TRBJ2-4 | . | TRBV27 | . | CASSLLRGGIQYF | TGTGCCAGCAGTCTCCTTAGGGGGGGCATTCAGTACTTC